One sample yielded the 14 T cell receptor beta chains listed below, sequenced in a study of T cells in Graves' hyperthyroidism and ophthalmopathy (dated by TCRdb to the late 2010s). Libraries came from multiplex PCR. TCRdb records Illumina HiSeq 2000 as the sequencer. The TCR beta CDR3 regions were amplified from the RNA transcripts. The first round of RT-PCR for the TCR CDR3 was performed with the HTBI primer set and the Qiagen OneStep RT-PCR kit. TCRdb itself trimmed the public reads at Q25 with fastp, ran MiXCR and retained productive beta chains. Rows are combined by CDR3 protein, so each entry shows the most common genes and DNA. The table for this sample lists around 600,000 distinct CDR3 sequences; roughly 14% of them were counted only once. Approximately 7% of the sample is held by the ten biggest clonotypes. Sample: blood. The receptors here all came from a young woman with Graves' hyperthyroidism.

In this sample, this clonotype turned up many times. CDR3 bases: TGTGCCAGCAGCCCCGGGGGAGGATTCGTTTACACCGGGGAGCTGTTTTTT. This gives the protein CASSPGGGFVYTGELFF. The V and J genes are TRBV7-2 and TRBJ2-2; D may be TRBD2 (6 bases). Germline V gene lookup returns CDR1 SGHTA and CDR2 FQGNSA. The CDR3 loop spans 17 amino acids. V was cut by 5 bases and J by 3 bases, with 19 bases left in between.

CDR3 protein: CSASGPKRESFTDEQFF. Written as DNA, the CDR3 is TGCAGTGCTAGTGGACCGAAGCGGGAGTCTTTTACCGATGAGCAGTTCTTC. The rearrangement joins TRBV20-1 to TRBJ2-1; 8 bases map to TRBD2. CDR1 is DFQATT and CDR2 is SNEGSKA in the germline V gene (reference sequence). V was pared by 3 bases and J by 8 bases, with 18 bases of the junction left unmatched. The CDR3 consists of 17 residues.

V is TRBV27 and J is TRBJ1-3; 7 nucleotides align to TRBD1. Germline V gene lookup returns CDR1 MNHEY and CDR2 SMNVEV (reference sequence). The CDR3 runs 15 residues. Trimming removed 7 bases from V and 0 bases from J; junction bases left unmatched: 6. The CDR3 nucleotides are TGTGCCAGCAAAATGACAGGGAGCTCTGGAAACACCATATATTTT. Translated, it gives CASKMTGSSGNTIYF.

In its sample, this clonotype was seen many times. The chain combines TRBV27 with TRBJ2-7, with 11 bases fitting TRBD2. Germline trimming cut 5 bases from V and 5 bases from J; bases unmatched to any gene: 14. There are 17 residues in the CDR3. The germline CDR1 and CDR2 sequences are MNHEY and SMNVEV (reference sequence). The DNA of the CDR3 is TGTGCCAGCAGTACCATCCCTAGCGGGAGGCGGGGAAACGAGCAGTACTTC. Amino acid sequence: CASSTIPSGRRGNEQYF.

This clonotype has ten or more counts. The V gene is TRBV20-1, the J gene TRBJ2-1; 9 bases map to TRBD2. V was clipped by 2 bases and J by 4 bases; unmatched bases: 6. CDR1 is DFQATT, CDR2 SNEGSKA, per germline (reference sequence). This CDR3 contains 15 residues. The CDR3 is CSARSPSGMYNEQFF. The CDR3 DNA sequence: TGCAGTGCTAGAAGCCCTAGCGGGATGTACAATGAGCAGTTCTTC.

The chain joins TRBV12-3 or TRBV12-4 to TRBJ2-5, with 9 nucleotides matching TRBD2. The CDR3 spans 15 residues. After removal of 6 bases from V and 9 bases from J, the junction contained 14 bases not matched to a gene. CDR3 in amino acids: CASSLTHGGGRAQYF. The CDR3 DNA follows: TGTGCCAGCAGCTTAACACACGGGGGCGGGAGGGCCCAGTACTTC.

Ten or more counts support this clonotype. The CDR3 here is CASSFRDRIQETQYF. CDR3 coding DNA: TGCGCCAGCAGCTTCCGGGACAGAATCCAAGAGACCCAGTACTTC. The gene calls are TRBV5-1 and TRBJ2-5; 7 bases line up with TRBD1. CDR3 length equals 15 residues. Germline V lookup: CDR1 SGHRS, CDR2 YFSETQ. J was trimmed by 1 base and V by 2 bases; bases with no gene match: 5.

This clonotype was counted a few times. The chain combines TRBV19 with TRBJ2-4, with D maybe TRBD2 (5 bases). Germline-derived CDR1 and CDR2 are LNHDA and SQIVND (reference sequence). The CDR3 loop spans 14 amino acids. Deletions cut 6 bases from V and 0 bases from J, with 9 bases between. In nucleotides, the CDR3 is TGTGCCAGTAGGGAGGAGCTAGCCAAAAACATTCAGTACTTC. Its protein is CASREELAKNIQYF.

This clonotype was seen ten or more times. The chain recombines TRBV25-1 with TRBJ2-3; 7 bases are shared with TRBD1. J gave up 0 bases and V 3 bases, and 9 bases lay outside the gene matches. Germline-derived CDR1 and CDR2 are MGHDK and SYGVNS. This CDR3 contains 17 residues. The CDR3 loop reads CASSEDRTGASTDTQYF. CDR3 DNA: TGTGCCAGCAGTGAGGACCGTACAGGGGCGAGCACAGATACGCAGTATTTT.

The genes are TRBV6-2 or TRBV6-3 and TRBJ1-3, with TRBD1 matching over 10 bases. Germline V lookup: CDR1 MNHEY, CDR2 SVGEGT. The ends lost 5 bases at V and 5 bases at J; junction bases unmatched: 6. The CDR3 is made up of 15 amino acids. The CDR3 reads CASSRGGQGRNTIYF. CDR3 nucleotides: TGTGCCAGCAGTCGGGGGGGACAGGGGAGAAACACCATATATTTT.

This clonotype was picked up many times. This rearrangement joins TRBV3-1 to TRBJ2-7; the D is unclear. This CDR3 comprises 13 residues. Germline CDR1 reads LGHDT; CDR2 reads YNNKEL (reference sequence). V was trimmed by 11 bases and J by 1 base, leaving 15 bases between them. The CDR3 DNA reads as TGTGCCCGCATGGTTCCTGGTTCCTACGAGCAGTACTTC. This translates into CARMVPGSYEQYF.

This clonotype was observed at least ten times. J is TRBJ2-1 and V is TRBV24-1; D might be TRBD2 (6 bases). The CDR3 sequence is 16 residues long. Per the germline V gene, CDR1 is KGHDR and CDR2 is SFDVKD. V lost 2 bases to trimming and J lost 8 bases, with 18 bases between them. The CDR3 DNA is TGTGCCACCAGTGATTCAGACTACCAGGAGGGCGATGAGCAGTTCTTC. It is translated as CATSDSDYQEGDEQFF.

This clonotype was detected ten times or more. The chain recombines TRBV2 with TRBJ1-3; unclear D gene. V was pared by 5 bases and J by 0 bases, with 11 bases between. CDR1 is SNHLY, CDR2 FYNNEI, per germline. The CDR3 sequence is 15 residues long. For the CDR3, the DNA is TGTGCCAGCAGTCCTCAGTGGGTCTCTGGAAACACCATATATTTT. The encoded protein is CASSPQWVSGNTIYF.

This clonotype appeared many times. As DNA, the CDR3 is TGTGCCAGCAGTTTCCTCGGTGTATCAGATACGCAGTATTTT. Translation: CASSFLGVSDTQYF. The genes are TRBV28 and TRBJ2-3; D is ambiguous. This CDR3 spans 14 amino acids. Looked up from germline, CDR1 is MDHEN and CDR2 is SYDVKM. The V end lost 3 bases, the J end lost 4 bases, and 11 bases lay between the germline ends.